This T cell receptor (beta chain) was observed in a study of vaccination and CD4 T cells after COVID-19. Sequencing of DNA taken from cultured CD4+ T cells relied on the Oncomine TCR Beta short-read assay. TCRdb recomputed calls from the PCR reads with MiXCR, one row per CDR3 protein. Of around 20,000 distinct CDR3 sequences in the sample, about 39% were seen once. To note about this clonotype: Its antigen is undetermined.

Trimming removed 2 bases at V and 5 bases at J, with 10 bases between. The CDR3 length is 13 residues. Germline V lookup: CDR1 SGHRS, CDR2 YFSETQ. Regarding treatment: approximately nine-day PBMC culture with coronavirus spike peptide pools or control peptides (ViraFEST assay). About 1.8 million PBMCs went into each well for culture with around 10 IU/ml IL-2 and 10 ug/ml peptide pools. The specimen was CD4+ T cells from blood, cultured in vitro. The J gene is TRBJ1-2, the V gene TRBV5-1; D ambiguous. The receptor was derived from a human donor who had recovered from COVID-19. This chain's CDR3 is CASSFQALYGYTF. The DNA for the CDR3 is TGCGCCAGCAGCTTTCAGGCACTATATGGCTACACCTTC.